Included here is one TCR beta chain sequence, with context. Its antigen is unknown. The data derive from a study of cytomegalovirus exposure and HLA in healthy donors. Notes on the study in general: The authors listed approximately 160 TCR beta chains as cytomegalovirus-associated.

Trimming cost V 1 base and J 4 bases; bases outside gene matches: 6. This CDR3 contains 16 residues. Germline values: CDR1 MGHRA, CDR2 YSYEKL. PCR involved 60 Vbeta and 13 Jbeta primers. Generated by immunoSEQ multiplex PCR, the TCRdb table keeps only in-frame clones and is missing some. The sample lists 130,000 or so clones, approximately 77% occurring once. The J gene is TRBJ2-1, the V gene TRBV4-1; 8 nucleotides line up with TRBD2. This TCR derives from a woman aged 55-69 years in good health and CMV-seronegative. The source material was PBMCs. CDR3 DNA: TGCGCCAGCAGCCAAGCCGGACAGCGGGGGTACAATGAGCAGTTCTTC. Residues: CASSQAGQRGYNEQFF.